Listed below are T cell receptor beta chains from one sample, sequenced in a study of post-analysis software for immune sequencing data. TCRdb re-analysed the PCR reads in MiXCR, keeping a single row per CDR3 protein. Here the sample spans under 900,000 distinct CDR3 sequences, approximately 53% being singletons. The specimen was blood. These receptors were obtained from a girl under 18 with multiple sclerosis. The CDR3 runs from the conserved cysteine through the conserved F or W. A D gene is named only where the DNA matches it firmly. Clone size is not always given. Where it is, it says once, few, many or a class for expanded clones.

CASSAGPSTEQYF | TGTGCCAGCAGCGCCGGGCCCTCTACGGAGCAGTACTTC | - | TRBV9 | - | TRBJ2-7
CATSSSLGSSPLHF | TGTGCCACCAGCAGTTCCTTAGGGTCCTCACCCCTCCACTTT | - | TRBV15 | - | TRBJ1-6
CASSSRRPQETQYF | TGTGCCAGCAGCTCCAGGCGACCTCAAGAGACCCAGTACTTC | once | TRBV7-2 | - | TRBJ2-5
CASSLLDPGDREGTEAFF | TGCGCCAGCAGCTTGTTGGATCCGGGGGATCGGGAGGGCACTGAAGCTTTCTTT | once | TRBV5-1 | - | TRBJ1-1
CSVDSGLTGNYGYTF | TGCAGCGTTGATAGTGGGTTGACAGGAAACTATGGCTACACCTTC | few | TRBV29-1 | - | TRBJ1-2
CASNTRGALGANVLTF | TGTGCCAGCAATACAAGGGGGGCCCTTGGGGCCAACGTCCTGACTTTC | once | TRBV9 | - | TRBJ2-6
CASYSSNEKLFF | TGTGCCAGCTATTCCTCTAATGAAAAACTGTTTTTT | - | TRBV25-1 | - | TRBJ1-4
CSARDNPERDVPKNIQYF | TGCAGTGCTAGAGATAATCCCGAGCGGGATGTTCCCAAAAACATTCAGTACTTC | few | TRBV20-1 | TRBD2 | TRBJ2-4
CASSLGITARDEQYF | TGTGCCAGCAGCTTAGGTATTACGGCACGGGACGAGCAGTACTTC | few | TRBV7-9 | - | TRBJ2-7
CASSLDDRRNYGYTF | TGCGCCAGCAGCTTGGACGACAGGAGGAACTATGGCTACACCTTC | few | TRBV5-1 | - | TRBJ1-2
CASSQDSSTGAWTEAFF | TGTGCCAGCAGCCAAGATAGCTCGACAGGGGCGTGGACTGAAGCTTTCTTT | - | TRBV3-1 | TRBD1 | TRBJ1-1
CASSMGRRAGSYEQYF | - | - | TRBV6-5 | - | TRBJ2-7
CASSPGSWDEQYF | TGTGCCAGCAGCCCGGGCTCCTGGGACGAGCAGTACTTC | few | TRBV2 | - | TRBJ2-7
CASSSATPRGTEAFF | TGTGCCAGCAGCTCAGCGACCCCCCGAGGAACTGAAGCTTTCTTT | - | TRBV7-9 | - | TRBJ1-1
CASSSDTISNQPQHF | TGTGCCAGCAGTTCGGATACCATTAGCAATCAGCCCCAGCATTTT | - | TRBV6-2/TRBV6-3 | - | TRBJ1-5
CAWRHADTQYF | TGTGCCTGGAGGCATGCTGATACGCAGTATTTT | few | TRBV30 | - | TRBJ2-3
CASSFGYSYEQYF | TGTGCCAGCAGCTTTGGGTATTCCTACGAGCAGTACTTC | - | TRBV5-5 | - | TRBJ2-7
CASSFLGQGYEQYF | TGTGCCAGCAGTTTCCTGGGACAGGGCTACGAGCAGTACTTC | few | TRBV12-3/TRBV12-4 | TRBD1 | TRBJ2-7
CSALVGGTGSTAFF | TGCAGTGCTCTAGTTGGAGGGACAGGATCCACAGCTTTCTTT | - | TRBV20-1 | TRBD1 | TRBJ1-1
CSARETGTGNYNERFF | TGCAGTGCTAGAGAGACCGGGACAGGGAATTACAATGAGCGGTTCTTC | - | TRBV20-1 | TRBD1 | TRBJ2-1
CASSLVASDEQFF | TGTGCCAGCAGCTTGGTGGCCTCGGATGAGCAGTTCTTC | - | TRBV5-6 | - | TRBJ2-1
CASSLEVMGGYTF | TGTGCCAGCAGCTTAGAAGTTATGGGGGGCTACACCTTC | few | TRBV7-9 | - | TRBJ1-2
CASSGQNNQPQHF | TGTGCCAGCTCAGGACAGAACAACCAGCCCCAGCATTTT | few | TRBV18 | - | TRBJ1-5
CASSIDSQGTIQYF | TGTGCCAGTAGTATAGATTCGCAGGGTACCATTCAGTACTTC | - | TRBV19 | - | TRBJ2-4
CASSDRASGLYNEQFF | TGTGCCAGCAGTGATAGGGCTAGCGGGCTCTACAATGAGCAGTTCTTC | - | TRBV2 | TRBD2 | TRBJ2-1
CATSKGAETQYF | TGTGCCACCTCCAAGGGGGCGGAGACCCAGTACTTC | - | TRBV10-3 | TRBD1 | TRBJ2-5
CSATSYSGRFSYNEQFF | TGCAGTGCTACGTCATATAGCGGGAGGTTCTCCTACAATGAGCAGTTCTTC | - | TRBV20-1 | TRBD2 | TRBJ2-1
CSVPSEGINTEAFF | TGCAGCGTTCCCTCGGAAGGAATTAACACTGAAGCTTTCTTT | - | TRBV29-1 | - | TRBJ1-1
CSVEGYEGQSPYEQYF | TGCAGCGTTGAAGGTTATGAGGGACAAAGTCCATACGAGCAGTACTTC | - | TRBV29-1 | - | TRBJ2-7